This passage covers 28 T cell receptor beta chains from one sample sequenced in a study of T-cell memory formation after mild COVID-19. TCRdb passed the 5' RACE reads through MiXCR, listing each CDR3 protein once. The repertoire holds 450,000 to 700,000 distinct CDR3 sequences, with under 20% as singletons. The sample taken for sequencing was PBMCs or a T cell subset sorted from them (not recorded which). These receptor sequences come from an adult woman who had mild COVID-19 (a few samples of this study predate the infection). Cell type and time point are not known.

The chain carries TRBV25-1 and TRBJ2-3; weak D call: TRBD1 (6 bases). Trimming took 8 bases from V and 0 from J, leaving 9 bases between them. The length of the CDR3 is 13 residues. Germline V gives CDR1 MGHDK, CDR2 SYGVNS. The CDR3 DNA follows: TGTGCCAGCCTGGGACACAGCACAGATACGCAGTATTTT. It encodes CASLGHSTDTQYF.

CDR3 residues: CAIPQRDRGETQYF. CDR3 DNA: TGTGCCATCCCTCAGCGGGACAGGGGAGAGACCCAGTACTTC. The V gene is TRBV2, the J gene TRBJ2-5, with 10 nucleotides matching TRBD1. The CDR3 spans 14 residues. After removal of 10 bases from V and 4 bases from J, the junction contained 9 bases not matched to a gene. Germline loops: CDR1 SNHLY, CDR2 FYNNEI.

The rearrangement links TRBV7-9 to TRBJ1-1; D is ambiguous. Germline CDR1 and CDR2: SEHNR and FQNEAQ (reference sequence). Trimming removed 5 bases from V and 6 bases from J, with 16 bases in between. The CDR3 is 14 amino acids. This chain's CDR3 is CASSPGYNRAEAFF. CDR3 sequence (DNA): TGTGCCAGCAGCCCCGGGTACAACCGGGCTGAAGCTTTCTTT.

This clonotype has only one observation. The rearrangement uses TRBV27 and TRBJ1-1; D gene ambiguous. The germline V gene has CDR1 MNHEY and CDR2 SMNVEV (reference sequence). Trimming took 0 bases from V and 5 from J, leaving 16 bases between them. The CDR3 has 16 amino acids. The chain's CDR3 is CASSLSTNTGGTEAFF. The CDR3 bases are TGTGCCAGCAGTTTATCGACGAACACGGGCGGAACTGAAGCTTTCTTT.

This clonotype was counted only a few times. The chain joins TRBV4-1 to TRBJ2-2; 9 bases agree with TRBD2. The germline V gene encodes CDR1 MGHRA and CDR2 YSYEKL. The V segment lost 3 bases and the J segment 5 bases; nucleotides outside the gene matches: 7. The CDR3 totals 16 residues. In DNA, the CDR3 is TGCGCCAGCAGCCAGTCTGGGGGACTAGCTACCGGGGAGCTGTTTTTT. This sequence encodes CASSQSGGLATGELFF.

This clonotype was seen a handful of times. The chain is built from TRBV7-2 and TRBJ2-1; perhaps TRBD2 as D (6 bases). Germline V gene sequence: CDR1 SGHTA, CDR2 FQGNSA. This CDR3 comprises 15 residues. V was pared by 5 bases and J by 8 bases, with 19 bases between. The CDR3 protein is CASSVVTLGGDEQFF. CDR3 DNA sequence: TGTGCCAGCAGCGTGGTTACCTTGGGGGGTGATGAGCAGTTCTTC.

This clonotype has just a few counts. V is TRBV7-2 and J is TRBJ1-2, with 10 bases aligning to TRBD1. From germline, CDR1 is SGHTA and CDR2 FQGNSA. V shed 1 base, J shed 6 bases, and the junction held 5 bases outside the gene matches. The CDR3 consists of 15 residues. This chain's CDR3 is CASSLGVTGGDGYTF. CDR3 sequence (DNA): TGTGCCAGCAGCTTAGGAGTGACAGGGGGCGATGGCTACACCTTC.

The chain combines TRBV5-1 with TRBJ1-2; no clear D gene. Deletions cut 2 bases from V and 4 bases from J, with 9 bases between. This CDR3 has 13 residues. CDR1 and CDR2 from the germline V gene are SGHRS and YFSETQ. The CDR3 sequence: CASSFTSIYGYTF. CDR3 coding DNA: TGCGCCAGCAGCTTCACCTCGATCTATGGCTACACCTTC.

This clonotype has a count of ten or more. The chain has TRBV27 and TRBJ2-1, with TRBD1 matching 8 bases. Germline values: CDR1 MNHEY, CDR2 SMNVEV (reference sequence). This CDR3 is built from 16 residues. V dropped 3 bases and J dropped 0; count of bases not matched to a gene: 4. This CDR3 is CASSFRGLSSYNEQFF. In DNA, the CDR3 is TGTGCCAGCAGTTTCAGGGGGCTGAGCTCCTACAATGAGCAGTTCTTC.

This clonotype appeared a few times. V is TRBV29-1 and J is TRBJ1-2; D is unresolved. Trimming removed 4 bases from V and 7 bases from J, with 7 bases in between. Germline assignment: CDR1 SQVTM and CDR2 ANQGSEA. CDR3 length: 10 residues. CDR3 DNA sequence: TGCAGCGTTGGGGCAGCTGGCTACACCTTC. Translated, it gives CSVGAAGYTF.

The J gene is TRBJ2-7, the V gene TRBV7-2; D is ambiguous. Germline-derived CDR1 and CDR2 are SGHTA and FQGNSA. The V and J ends lost 0 bases and 7 bases respectively, with 10 bases between them. The CDR3 has 13 amino acids. The CDR3 bases are TGTGCCAGCAGCTTAGCGCTAAGTTCGGAGCAGTACTTC. Translation gives CASSLALSSEQYF.

The chain couples TRBV24-1 to TRBJ2-7; D ambiguous. The CDR3 length is 13 residues. Germline CDR1 KGHDR, CDR2 SFDVKD. The V and J ends lost 3 bases and 3 bases respectively, with 8 bases between them. The CDR3 here is CATSDQISYEQYF. In DNA form, the CDR3 reads TGTGCCACCAGTGATCAAATTAGCTACGAGCAGTACTTC.

This clonotype was found a few times. The chain recombines TRBV9 with TRBJ2-1, with D maybe TRBD2 (7 bases). The CDR3 contains 15 residues. Germline values: CDR1 SGDLS, CDR2 YYNGEE. Deletions cut 0 bases from V and 6 bases from J, with 13 bases between. This chain's CDR3 is CASSVGGGDGNEQFF. The CDR3 coding sequence is TGTGCCAGCAGCGTAGGGGGGGGCGATGGCAATGAGCAGTTCTTC.

This clonotype was seen a handful of times. CDR3 in amino acids: CAISEGQGAMTGELFF. The DNA for the CDR3 is TGTGCCATCAGTGAAGGACAGGGGGCGATGACCGGGGAGCTGTTTTTT. The V and J genes are TRBV10-3 and TRBJ2-2; 11 bases map to TRBD1. Germline loops: CDR1 ENHRY, CDR2 SYGVKD. The CDR3 consists of 16 residues. V shed 3 bases, J shed 5 bases, and the junction held 5 bases outside the gene matches.

For this clonotype: A much larger clone lies a single base off, so this may be a read error. The chain joins TRBV3-1 to TRBJ2-3; 8 bases fit TRBD2. The V and J ends lost 1 base and 1 base, in that order; junction bases with no gene match: 1. In germline, CDR1 is LGHDT, CDR2 YNNKEL (reference sequence). The CDR3 length is 15 residues. DNA for the CDR3: TGTGCCAGCAGCCAAGGGCGGGGGGGCACAGATACGCAGTATTTT. Translated: CASSQGRGGTDTQYF.

This clonotype was counted between two and nine times. This chain uses TRBV29-1 with TRBJ1-3; 8 bases line up with TRBD1. The CDR3 is made up of 16 amino acids. In germline, CDR1 is SQVTM, CDR2 ANQGSEA. V shed 8 bases, J shed 0 bases, and the junction held 12 bases outside the gene matches. This CDR3 is CSPTATGANSGNTIYF. CDR3 bases: TGCAGCCCCACCGCGACAGGGGCCAACTCTGGAAACACCATATATTTT.

V is TRBV7-9 and J is TRBJ2-5; 10 bases are a match to TRBD1. CDR3 size: 18 residues. The V gene end was trimmed by 6 bases and the J gene end by 4 bases; junction bases not matched to a gene: 17. The V gene's germline CDR1 is SEHNR and CDR2 FQNEAQ (reference sequence). The CDR3 coding sequence is TGTGCCAGCAGTTTGAAGTCCTCCGGGACAGGGGTAGGAGAGACCCAGTACTTC. Protein sequence: CASSLKSSGTGVGETQYF.

V usage is TRBV7-3 and J usage is TRBJ2-4; D perhaps matches TRBD1 (6 bases). This CDR3 comprises 15 residues. Deletions cut 5 bases from V and 0 bases from J, with 11 bases between. Germline CDR1 and CDR2: SGHTA and FQGTGA. The CDR3 here is CASSPLGGAKNIQYF. DNA for the CDR3: TGTGCCAGCAGCCCTCTAGGGGGAGCCAAAAACATTCAGTACTTC.

V gene TRBV7-9 combines with J gene TRBJ2-1, with TRBD2 matching 7 bases. CDR3 length: 16 residues. CDR1 is SEHNR and CDR2 is FQNEAQ in the germline V gene (reference sequence). V dropped 4 bases and J dropped 7; count of bases not matched to a gene: 13. This chain's CDR3 is CASSSPQMGGKNEQFF. In DNA form, the CDR3 reads TGTGCCAGCAGCTCTCCCCAGATGGGGGGGAAGAATGAGCAGTTCTTC.

This clonotype showed up just a few times. The chain's CDR3 is CASSDRAGNIQYF. The DNA of the CDR3 is TGTGCCAGCAGTGACAGGGCTGGAAACATTCAGTACTTC. This chain links TRBV2 with TRBJ2-4; the D gene is possibly TRBD1 (5 bases). CDR1 SNHLY and CDR2 FYNNEI come from the germline V gene. The V end was cut by 3 bases, the J end by 6 bases, with 9 bases between. The CDR3 spans 13 residues.

The V and J genes are TRBV4-2 and TRBJ2-3; no reliable D call. This CDR3 is built from 14 residues. The V end was cut by 0 bases, the J end by 5 bases, with 9 bases between. Germline V gene sequence: CDR1 LGHNA, CDR2 YNFKEQ. CDR3 in amino acids: CASSQEVERDTQYF. Here the CDR3 DNA reads TGTGCCAGCAGCCAAGAGGTGGAGCGAGATACGCAGTATTTT.

The chain is built from TRBV3-1 and TRBJ2-3; 8 bases map to TRBD2. V dropped 0 bases and J dropped 2; count of bases not matched to a gene: 7. Germline-derived CDR1 and CDR2 are LGHDT and YNNKEL (reference sequence). There are 17 residues in the CDR3. CDR3 protein: CASSQDNQRGITDTQYF. The CDR3 DNA reads as TGTGCCAGCAGCCAAGATAATCAGCGGGGGATCACAGATACGCAGTATTTT.

This clonotype has a count of ten or more. The chain has TRBV27 and TRBJ2-5; D gene unclear. The CDR3 covers 11 residues. The V and J ends lost 2 bases and 4 bases respectively, with 2 bases between them. Germline-derived CDR1 and CDR2 are MNHEY and SMNVEV (reference sequence). DNA for the CDR3: TGTGCCAGCAGTTTACCAGAGACCCAGTACTTC. It codes for CASSLPETQYF.

This clonotype was seen ten or more times. The rearrangement uses TRBV5-5 and TRBJ2-7, with D perhaps matching TRBD1 (5 bases). Germline-derived CDR1 and CDR2 are SGHKS and YYEKEE (reference sequence). V was clipped by 0 bases and J by 0 bases, with 16 bases between them. This CDR3 contains 17 residues. CDR3 amino acids: CASSLEVRVGPSYEQYF. CDR3 DNA sequence: TGTGCCAGCAGCTTGGAAGTAAGGGTGGGGCCCTCCTACGAGCAGTACTTC.

This clonotype has more than one count but fewer than ten. The chain uses TRBV20-1 and TRBJ1-1, with a weak D call TRBD1 (5 bases). The CDR3 length is 13 residues. CDR1 is DFQATT, CDR2 SNEGSKA, per germline (reference sequence). Trimming cost V 6 bases and J 0 bases, with 11 bases left between them. The CDR3 loop reads CSASWGMNTEAFF. The CDR3 DNA follows: TGCAGTGCCTCATGGGGGATGAACACTGAAGCTTTCTTT.

In DNA form, the CDR3 reads TGTGCCAGCAGCTCAGGGAAGAACTACAATGAGCAGTTCTTC. Translation: CASSSGKNYNEQFF. The chain couples TRBV7-9 to TRBJ2-1, with a possible D match to TRBD1 (5 bases). The CDR3 sequence is 14 residues long. Looked up from germline, CDR1 is SEHNR and CDR2 is FQNEAQ (reference sequence). Deletions cut 4 bases from V and 3 bases from J, with 10 bases between. The full variable domain, with the rest looked up from reference TRBV7-9 and TRBJ2-1, is DTGVSQNPRHKITKRGQNVTFRCDPISEHNRLYWYRQTLGQGPEFLTYFQNEAQLEKSRLLSDRFSAERPKGSFSTLEIQRTEQGDSAMYLCASSSGKNYNEQFFGPGTRLTVL.

This chain connects TRBV7-9 to TRBJ2-1; no firm D call. V shed 5 bases and J shed 2 bases, with 16 bases lying between them. CDR3 length: 16 amino acids. CDR1 SEHNR and CDR2 FQNEAQ come from the germline V gene (reference sequence). The CDR3 coding sequence is TGTGCCAGCAGCGACGAGGCTCTGTCCACCTACAATGAGCAGTTCTTC. Its protein is CASSDEALSTYNEQFF.

The rearrangement links TRBV12-5 to TRBJ2-1; 13 nucleotides line up with TRBD2. V was pared by 2 bases and J by 4 bases, with 5 bases of the junction left unmatched. Looked up from germline, CDR1 is LGHNT and CDR2 is FRNRAP. The CDR3 is made up of 17 amino acids. The DNA of the CDR3 is TGTGCTAGTGGTTTGTCGGGACTAGCGGGGATATACAATGAGCAGTTCTTC. It encodes CASGLSGLAGIYNEQFF.